This TCR beta chain was documented in a study of read filtering for tumor transcriptome and immune sequencing. About the study: Patients were about 18 male and some 13 female, mean age 65.9 years, range roughly 47 to 85. Transcriptome libraries were built from DNase-treated RNA.

CDR1 MDHEN and CDR2 SYDVKM come from the germline V gene. The CDR3 spans 14 residues. Overall study results and limits: Approximately 80% of IR-seq clonotypes had one read, totaling around 4% of reads; RNA-seq: about 74% and 41%. The sorted CD138-negative fraction was a mixed bone marrow immune population, not purified T cells.

As concerns this clonotype: Its antigen is undetermined. This may stem from a read error, because a much larger clone lies one nucleotide away.

This library used around 400 ng RNA and molecular barcoded adaptors spanning alpha/delta and beta/gamma chains. MiXCR, run by TCRdb on the reads, gives a single entry per CDR3 protein. The sample carries approximately 93,000 distinct CDR3 sequences, 20% to 25% recorded once. Sequencing used a population of CD138-negative cells sorted from bone marrow. The chain couples TRBV28 to TRBJ1-1; D gene unclear. This clonotype was obtained from a donor older than 35 with multiple myeloma. This chain's CDR3 is CAGSFRKPNTEAFF. CDR3 sequence (DNA): TGTGCCGGCAGTTTTAGAAAGCCGAACACTGAAGCTTTCTTT.